One sample yielded the 21 T cell receptor beta chains listed below, sequenced in a study of identical twins. MiXCR, run by TCRdb on the 5' RACE reads, gives a single entry per CDR3 protein. The sample holds fewer than 350,000 distinct CDR3 sequences, more than 6.5% seen once. The same specimen was also included in a second study, on yellow fever vaccine responses in identical twins.

The sequenced sample consisted of memory (CD45RO+) T cells sorted from blood. These receptors came from a woman between 18 and 29 years old in good health.

This clonotype was counted a few times. This chain connects TRBV5-6 to TRBJ1-6; 12 bases are shared with TRBD1. After removal of 4 bases from V and 9 bases from J, the junction contained 5 bases not matched to a gene. Germline assignment: CDR1 SGHDT and CDR2 YYEEEE. CDR3 length equals 15 residues. The CDR3 nucleotides are TGTGCCAGCAGCCTTAGGGACAGGGGGCTTTCACCCCTCCACTTT. Protein sequence: CASSLRDRGLSPLHF. The whole variable domain, filled in from reference TRBV5-6 and TRBJ1-6, reads DAGVTQSPTHLIKTRGQQVTLRCSPKSGHDTVSWYQQALGQGPQFIFQYYEEEERQRGNFPDRFSGHQFPNYSSELNVNALLLGDSALYLCASSLRDRGLSPLHFGNGTRLTVT.

V is TRBV20-1 and J is TRBJ2-1; a weak D match, TRBD2 (6 bases). Germline CDR1 reads DFQATT; CDR2 reads SNEGSKA (reference sequence). V dropped 0 bases and J dropped 7 bases, with 13 bases sitting between them. This CDR3 is built from 14 residues. CDR3 coding DNA: TGCAGTGCTAGAGACCCCGGGAGAAGGAATGAGCAGTTCTTC. It specifies CSARDPGRRNEQFF.

In this sample, this clonotype turned up once. This sequence joins TRBV20-1 and TRBJ2-1; 7 positions agree with TRBD1. The CDR3 runs 13 residues. Per the germline V gene, CDR1 is DFQATT and CDR2 is SNEGSKA (reference sequence). Trimming cost V 7 bases and J 7 bases; bases outside gene matches: 10. The CDR3 protein is CSVRGQVGNEQFF. The CDR3 bases are TGCAGTGTTAGGGGGCAGGTGGGGAATGAGCAGTTCTTC.

This clonotype was seen many times. The J gene is TRBJ1-5, the V gene TRBV2, with 9 bases fitting TRBD1. Germline V lookup: CDR1 SNHLY, CDR2 FYNNEI. Losses at the gene ends were 6 bases for V and 1 base for J; bases not matched to a gene: 4. This CDR3 contains 15 residues. The CDR3 sequence: CASRDDRGSNQPQHF. In DNA form, the CDR3 reads TGTGCCAGCAGAGACGACAGGGGGAGCAATCAGCCCCAGCATTTT.

This clonotype was observed at least ten times. This chain connects TRBV9 to TRBJ2-3; no firm D call. Germline CDR1 SGDLS, CDR2 YYNGEE. This CDR3 spans 18 amino acids. V lost 4 bases, J lost 2 bases, and 23 bases lay in between. In DNA form, the CDR3 reads TGTGCCAGCAGCCCAACGTCACGGGCGATGTGGCACACAGATACGCAGTATTTT. It specifies CASSPTSRAMWHTDTQYF. Variable domain in full (rest from reference TRBV9 and TRBJ2-3): DSGVTQTPKHLITATGQRVTLRCSPRSGDLSVYWYQQSLDQGLQFLIQYYNGEERAKGNILERFSAQQFPDLHSELNLSSLELGDSALYFCASSPTSRAMWHTDTQYFGPGTRLTVL.

V gene TRBV20-1 combines with J gene TRBJ2-3, with a weak D call TRBD1 (5 bases). The germline gives CDR1 DFQATT, CDR2 SNEGSKA (reference sequence). The CDR3 is 15 residues long. The V end was cut by 4 bases, the J end by 3 bases, with 17 bases between. CDR3 nucleotide sequence: TGCAGTGCTAAACCCCCAGGGATTGGGACAGATACGCAGTATTTT. It specifies CSAKPPGIGTDTQYF.

In its sample, this clonotype was seen many times. This chain joins TRBV27 and TRBJ1-6, with D possibly TRBD1 on 5 matching bases. There are 16 residues in the CDR3. Germline values: CDR1 MNHEY, CDR2 SMNVEV (reference sequence). Between the trimmed V and J ends, which lost 2 bases and 4 bases, there was a span of 12 bases. CDR3: CASSLRGDGYNSPLHF. The CDR3 bases are TGTGCCAGCAGTTTACGGGGGGACGGTTATAATTCACCCCTCCACTTT.

The V call is TRBV12-3 or TRBV12-4, the J call TRBJ1-2; 7 bases fit TRBD1. With 2 bases clipped from V and 7 bases from J, the junction kept 7 bases outside the gene matches. CDR3 length equals 14 residues. The CDR3 nucleotides read TGTGCCAGCAGTTTAAGGACAGGCGCACGTGGCTACACCTTC. It is translated as CASSLRTGARGYTF.

The chain recombines TRBV6-1 with TRBJ2-7, with unresolved D. The V and J ends lost 8 bases and 1 base respectively, with 12 bases between them. CDR1 is MNHNS and CDR2 is SASEGT in the germline V gene. The length of the CDR3 is 13 residues. CDR3 protein: CASGHTGSYEQYV. CDR3 in DNA: TGTGCCAGCGGGCACACCGGGTCCTACGAGCAGTACGTC.

There are many counts of this clonotype. The V and J genes are TRBV11-3 and TRBJ2-1; perhaps TRBD1 as D (5 bases). This CDR3 comprises 14 residues. V was shortened by 8 bases and J by 9 bases, with 20 bases between the two germline ends. Germline V gene sequence: CDR1 SGHNT, CDR2 YENEEA. CDR3 coding DNA: TGTGCCAGCCAGCAGGGCAGGGATATTGGTGAGCAGTTCTTC. Translation: CASQQGRDIGEQFF.

J is TRBJ1-2 and V is TRBV28; 7 positions match TRBD1. Germline V lookup: CDR1 MDHEN, CDR2 SYDVKM. V was clipped by 8 bases and J by 5 bases; unmatched bases: 14. The CDR3 is 15 amino acids. CDR3 nucleotide sequence: TGTGCCAGCCTTCCAGGGACAGACCTAACATATGGCTACACCTTC. Translation gives CASLPGTDLTYGYTF.

The chain's CDR3 is CASSRGTGEVWGTDTQYF. DNA of the CDR3: TGTGCCAGCAGCCGGGGGACAGGGGAGGTTTGGGGCACAGATACGCAGTATTTT. The chain uses TRBV21-1 and TRBJ2-3; the table's TRBD1 call for D was not verified on the DNA. TRBV21-1 is annotated as a pseudogene. The CDR3 runs 18 residues.

The chain uses TRBV28 and TRBJ2-1; TRBD1 is a possible D gene (7 bases). The CDR3 spans 14 residues. Per the germline V gene, CDR1 is MDHEN and CDR2 is SYDVKM. Trimming stripped 6 bases from V and 4 bases from J, with 13 bases between. The CDR3: CASREGARYNEQFF. DNA of the CDR3: TGTGCCAGCAGGGAGGGGGCGAGGTACAATGAGCAGTTCTTC.

This clonotype was seen repeatedly, ten times or more. This rearrangement joins TRBV20-1 to TRBJ1-2; D uncertain. Per germline, CDR1 DFQATT and CDR2 SNEGSKA (reference sequence). This CDR3 spans 12 amino acids. V shed 4 bases and J shed 6 bases, with 12 bases lying between them. CDR3 amino acids: CSATTPQNGYTF. CDR3 DNA sequence: TGCAGTGCTACTACCCCGCAAAATGGCTACACCTTC.

The chain is built from TRBV20-1 and TRBJ2-7; 8 positions agree with TRBD1. The trim removed 4 bases at V and 7 bases at J, leaving 6 bases unmatched. There are 12 residues in the CDR3. Germline loops: CDR1 DFQATT, CDR2 SNEGSKA (reference sequence). The CDR3: CSAKRQGREQYF. The CDR3, as DNA: TGCAGTGCTAAGAGACAGGGGAGAGAGCAGTACTTC.

This clonotype was seen more than once but under ten times. V usage is TRBV3-1 and J usage is TRBJ1-2, with D perhaps matching TRBD1 (5 bases). Germline V gives CDR1 LGHDT, CDR2 YNNKEL (reference sequence). V dropped 3 bases and J dropped 4 bases, with 12 bases sitting between them. The CDR3 runs 14 residues. The CDR3: CASSQSGAFYGYTF. DNA of the CDR3: TGTGCCAGCAGCCAGTCCGGGGCCTTCTATGGCTACACCTTC.

The V and J genes are TRBV6-1 and TRBJ2-5, with 11 bases fitting TRBD1. The germline CDR1 and CDR2 sequences are MNHNS and SASEGT. The CDR3 covers 16 residues. The V gene end was trimmed by 7 bases and the J gene end by 8 bases; junction bases not matched to a gene: 15. The CDR3 protein is CASTQGVGTGGSTQYF. The CDR3 region has the DNA TGTGCCAGCACCCAGGGGGTTGGGACAGGGGGTTCCACCCAGTACTTC.

This chain joins TRBV18 and TRBJ2-5; D perhaps matches TRBD2 (5 bases). Trimming cost V 2 bases and J 5 bases, with 18 bases left between them. CDR1 KGHSH and CDR2 LQKENI come from the germline V gene. The CDR3 loop spans 16 amino acids. The CDR3 bases are TGTGCCAGCTCACCAGGTCTGGTGACTTCGGGGGAGACCCAGTACTTC. The encoded protein is CASSPGLVTSGETQYF.

A few counts support this clonotype. This chain connects TRBV15 to TRBJ2-3; tentative D call: TRBD2 (5 bases). This CDR3 comprises 15 residues. V was trimmed by 3 bases and J by 0 bases, leaving 10 bases between them. From germline, CDR1 is LNHNV and CDR2 YYDKDF (reference sequence). The CDR3 sequence: CATSRLGESTDTQYF. The CDR3 coding sequence is TGTGCCACCAGCAGGCTCGGGGAAAGCACAGATACGCAGTATTTT.

At least ten counts were recorded for this clonotype. This chain uses TRBV29-1 with TRBJ2-5; D uncertain. Germline CDR1 is SQVTM and CDR2 is ANQGSEA. Trimming took off 6 bases at V and 2 bases at J, with 13 bases between the two ends. The CDR3 has 13 amino acids. The CDR3 here is CSVRGTAQETQYF. The CDR3 bases are TGCAGCGTACGTGGCACAGCTCAAGAGACCCAGTACTTC.

This clonotype was counted many times. The genes are TRBV7-2 and TRBJ2-5; TRBD1 matches 9 bases. V was pared by 2 bases and J by 5 bases, with 6 bases of the junction left unmatched. Germline lookup yields CDR1 SGHTA and CDR2 FQGNSA. CDR3 length: 15 amino acids. In DNA form, the CDR3 reads TGTGCCAGCAGCTTAATGGGACAGGGTTGGGAGACCCAGTACTTC. Its protein product is CASSLMGQGWETQYF.